The present T cell receptor (beta chain) was sequenced within a study of long-term antiretroviral therapy in people with HIV. Broader study findings: The data indicate that diversity increased after ART but remained below transplant donor controls. Dominating the repertoire at all time points were the clones that expanded before ART.

With 0 bases removed from V and 1 base from J, the gap between germline ends came to 10 bases. The CDR3 extends over 15 amino acids. Germline CDR1 SGHNT, CDR2 YENEEA. At survey level, the immunoSEQ assay was run in its v3.0 version. In sequencing, about 40,000-50,000 T-cell genomes per sample were targeted. Libraries were prepared by immunoSEQ multiplex PCR; TCRdb keeps only in-frame clonotypes and omits some of them. Among fewer than 30,000 clones listed, 95% were seen once. Note on this clone: The target antigen is unknown.

V gene TRBV11-3 combines with J gene TRBJ2-7, with a tentative D call TRBD1 (5 bases). The TCR sequence derives from a man aged 30 to 39 with HIV. Source: unsorted PBMCs, taken 5.3 years after starting antiretroviral therapy. In DNA, the CDR3 is TGTGCCAGCAGCTTAGACGGCAGGGCTTCCTACGAGCAGTACTTC. Translated: CASSLDGRASYEQYF.